What follows are 30 T cell receptor beta chains derived from one specimen sequenced in a study of long-term antiretroviral therapy in people with HIV. The authors ran the immunoSEQ assay, v3.0, at survey level. Assay: immunoSEQ multiplex PCR; the TCRdb copy retains only in-frame clones and omits some. The sample lists 35,000 or so clones; around 94% were seen once. The sequencing here drew on unsorted PBMCs, taken 4.1 years after starting antiretroviral therapy. The receptors originated from a woman between 45 and 65 years old with HIV.

The chain has TRBV30 and TRBJ1-1, with D possibly matching TRBD1 (5 bases). The CDR3 has 13 amino acids. The V and J ends lost 4 bases and 4 bases respectively, with 13 bases between them. The germline gives CDR1 GTSNPN, CDR2 SVGIG (reference sequence). This chain's CDR3 is CAWTLQVTTEAFF. The CDR3 DNA reads as TGTGCCTGGACCTTACAGGTTACCACTGAAGCTTTCTTT. The entire variable domain, with the rest obtained from reference TRBV30 and TRBJ1-1, is as follows: SQTIHQWPATLVQPVGSPLSLECTVEGTSNPNLYWYRQAAGRGLQLLFYSVGIGQISSEVPQNLSASRPQDRQFILSSKKLLLSDSGFYLCAWTLQVTTEAFFGQGTRLTVV.

This chain uses TRBV5-5 with TRBJ1-5; D remains unclear. The germline V and J ends were trimmed by 2 bases and 3 bases, with 9 bases remaining between them. CDR1 SGHKS and CDR2 YYEKEE come from the germline V gene (reference sequence). The CDR3 loop spans 14 amino acids. The chain's CDR3 is CASSLRPDNQPQHF. DNA for the CDR3: TGTGCCAGCAGCTTAAGACCGGACAATCAGCCCCAGCATTTT.

V gene TRBV11-1 combines with J gene TRBJ2-3; TRBD2 matches at 10 bases. Trimming at V came to 4 bases and at J to 3 bases, leaving 7 bases not matched to a gene. This CDR3 has 16 residues. Germline values: CDR1 SGHAT, CDR2 FQDESV (reference sequence). The CDR3 region has the DNA TGTGCCAGCAGCTCGCGACCGGGACTAGCGACAGATACGCAGTATTTT. Translating it yields CASSSRPGLATDTQYF.

This clone appeared once. The genes are TRBV7-2 and TRBJ2-2, with D unresolved. V lost 6 bases, J lost 4 bases, and 9 bases lay in between. Germline V gene sequence: CDR1 SGHTA, CDR2 FQGNSA. The CDR3 is 13 amino acids. Here the CDR3 DNA reads TGTGCCAGCAGAATTAAGGGCACCGGGGAGCTGTTTTTT. It encodes CASRIKGTGELFF. Supplemented by reference TRBV7-2 and TRBJ2-2, the full variable domain reads GAGVSQSPSNKVTEKGKDVELRCDPISGHTALYWYRQSLGQGLEFLIYFQGNSAPDKSGLPSDRFSAERTGGSVSTLTIQRTQQEDSAVYLCASRIKGTGELFFGEGSRLTVL.

V is TRBV19 and J is TRBJ1-2; TRBD1 might be the D (5 bases). Germline V gene lookup returns CDR1 LNHDA and CDR2 SQIVND (reference sequence). Deletions cut 6 bases from V and 4 bases from J, with 21 bases between. This CDR3 comprises 16 residues. Here the CDR3 reads CASRSGREGSVYGYTF. As DNA, the CDR3 is TGTGCCAGTAGGTCGGGCAGGGAGGGTTCGGTCTATGGCTACACCTTC. The whole variable domain, remainder taken from reference TRBV19 and TRBJ1-2, is DGGITQSPKYLFRKEGQNVTLSCEQNLNHDAMYWYRQDPGQGLRLIYYSQIVNDFQKGDIAEGYSVSREKKESFPLTVTSAQKNPTAFYLCASRSGREGSVYGYTFGSGTRLTVV.

The rearrangement joins TRBV9 to TRBJ2-3; the D gene could be TRBD1 or TRBD2 (5 bases each). The CDR3 is made up of 14 amino acids. Between the trimmed V and J ends, which lost 4 bases and 5 bases, there was a span of 14 bases. Germline V CDR1 and CDR2: SGDLS, YYNGEE. The CDR3 bases are TGTGCCAGCAGCCTAAGAGGGGCCAAAGATACGCAGTATTTT. Protein product: CASSLRGAKDTQYF.

The chain combines TRBV4-2 with TRBJ2-3; TRBD2 agrees at 11 bases. V was clipped by 4 bases and J by 0 bases; unmatched bases: 3. The CDR3 contains 16 residues. Germline V gives CDR1 LGHNA, CDR2 YNFKEQ. The chain's CDR3 is CASSPRTSGSTDTQYF. In DNA, the CDR3 is TGTGCCAGCAGCCCAAGGACTAGCGGGAGCACAGATACGCAGTATTTT.

The chain joins TRBV5-1 to TRBJ1-1, with a weak D call TRBD1 (6 bases). Germline V lookup: CDR1 SGHRS, CDR2 YFSETQ. Trimming took 0 bases from V and 1 from J, leaving 13 bases between them. This CDR3 is built from 16 residues. The CDR3 bases are TGCGCCAGCAGCTTGGTGGGGGGGCTTAGGAACACTGAAGCTTTCTTT. Translating it yields CASSLVGGLRNTEAFF.

J is TRBJ1-2 and V is TRBV15; unclear D gene. V dropped 2 bases and J dropped 8 bases, with 9 bases sitting between them. Germline V CDR1 and CDR2: LNHNV, YYDKDF (reference sequence). This CDR3 has 12 residues. The CDR3, as DNA: TGTGCCACCAGCAGACAGTCGGCGGGCTACACCTTC. This encodes CATSRQSAGYTF.

The chain couples TRBV5-1 to TRBJ1-6; no clear D. The germline gives CDR1 SGHRS, CDR2 YFSETQ. The CDR3 loop spans 15 amino acids. V was clipped by 4 bases and J by 0 bases, with 8 bases between them. The CDR3 reads CASSAESSYNSPLHF. The CDR3 region has the DNA TGCGCCAGCAGCGCCGAGAGCTCCTATAATTCACCCCTCCACTTT.

This chain uses TRBV6-6 with TRBJ1-5; D perhaps matches TRBD1 (6 bases). Per the germline V gene, CDR1 is MNHNY and CDR2 is SVGAGI (reference sequence). This CDR3 contains 12 residues. With 7 bases removed from V and 5 bases from J, the gap between germline ends came to 9 bases. The CDR3 DNA sequence: TGTGCCAGCAACGGGGGCGATCAGCCCCAGCATTTT. Translation gives CASNGGDQPQHF.

The CDR3 DNA is TGCGCCAGCAGTGATGGTGGGACAGGGAGGGACGAGCAGTACTTC. This codes for CASSDGGTGRDEQYF. The rearrangement joins TRBV10-1 to TRBJ2-7; 9 bases are a match to TRBD1. CDR1 is WNHNN, CDR2 SYGVQD, per germline (reference sequence). The CDR3 has 15 residues. Unmatched junction bases numbered 8, after V lost 3 bases and J lost 5 bases.

The V and J genes are TRBV7-3 and TRBJ2-2; 12 bases map to TRBD2. Germline V gene lookup returns CDR1 SGHTA and CDR2 FQGTGA. Trimming removed 5 bases from V and 3 bases from J; junction bases left unmatched: 7. This CDR3 contains 17 residues. CDR3 nucleotide sequence: TGTGCCAGCAGCCCCGGACTAGCGGGGCCCGACACCGGGGAGCTGTTTTTT. Protein: CASSPGLAGPDTGELFF.

The chain links TRBV7-9 to TRBJ2-7; D not resolved. Trimming left V 7 bases short and J 6 bases short, with 7 bases between. The CDR3 totals 10 residues. Germline loops: CDR1 SEHNR, CDR2 FQNEAQ (reference sequence). This chain's CDR3 is CASKVPEQYF. CDR3 coding DNA: TGTGCCAGCAAGGTCCCCGAGCAGTACTTC.

The rearrangement joins TRBV5-5 to TRBJ1-6; TRBD1 aligns across 12 bases. J lost 7 bases, V lost 4 bases, and 6 bases had no gene match. The germline V gene has CDR1 SGHKS and CDR2 YYEKEE (reference sequence). This CDR3 has 16 amino acids. CDR3 amino acids: CASSPGTGGANSPLHF. As DNA, the CDR3 is TGTGCCAGCAGCCCTGGGACAGGGGGCGCGAATTCACCCCTCCACTTT.

This chain uses TRBV12-5 with TRBJ1-1; D is unclear. The CDR3 runs 13 residues. Germline V gene sequence: CDR1 LGHNT, CDR2 FRNRAP. The ends were cut back, 3 bases at V and 1 base at J, with 6 bases in the middle. CDR3 in DNA: TGTGCTAGTGGTTTCCGGGGGAACACTGAAGCTTTCTTT. This encodes CASGFRGNTEAFF.

The chain carries TRBV2 and TRBJ2-5; 16 bases are shared with TRBD2. The length of the CDR3 is 17 residues. Germline V gives CDR1 SNHLY, CDR2 FYNNEI. The V segment lost 6 bases and the J segment 0 bases; nucleotides outside the gene matches: 4. The CDR3 region is CASRSGLAGGYQETQYF. CDR3 nucleotide sequence: TGTGCCAGCAGATCGGGACTAGCGGGGGGGTACCAAGAGACCCAGTACTTC.

The rearrangement uses TRBV29-1 and TRBJ2-3, with TRBD2 matching 12 bases. This CDR3 is built from 15 residues. Germline assignment: CDR1 SQVTM and CDR2 ANQGSEA. J was trimmed by 4 bases and V by 4 bases; bases with no gene match: 6. DNA of the CDR3: TGCAGCGTTGGGGGGCTAGCGGGGGGGCCAGATACGCAGTATTTT. Its protein is CSVGGLAGGPDTQYF.

The gene calls are TRBV10-1 and TRBJ2-3, with D possibly TRBD1 on 5 matching bases. Germline CDR1 reads WNHNN; CDR2 reads SYGVQD (reference sequence). CDR3 length: 14 residues. The V end lost 10 bases, the J end lost 1 base, and 15 bases lay between the germline ends. CDR3 amino acids: CATSDTKRTDTQYF. The CDR3, as DNA: TGCGCCACCTCGGACACAAAACGCACAGATACGCAGTATTTT.

V usage is TRBV19 and J usage is TRBJ2-2, with D possibly matching TRBD1 (6 bases). Trimming shortened V by 3 bases and J by 1 base, and 9 bases separated the two germline ends. The CDR3 has 15 residues. CDR1 is LNHDA, CDR2 SQIVND, per germline (reference sequence). The chain's CDR3 is CASSIRGQNTGELFF. Here the CDR3 DNA reads TGTGCCAGTAGTATCAGGGGACAGAACACCGGGGAGCTGTTTTTT. Full variable domain (rest looked up from reference TRBV19 and TRBJ2-2): DGGITQSPKYLFRKEGQNVTLSCEQNLNHDAMYWYRQDPGQGLRLIYYSQIVNDFQKGDIAEGYSVSREKKESFPLTVTSAQKNPTAFYLCASSIRGQNTGELFFGEGSRLTVL.

This chain uses TRBV29-1 with TRBJ2-5; TRBD1 aligns across 8 bases. This CDR3 contains 15 residues. V trimming: 4 bases; J trimming: 2 bases; junction bases outside the gene matches: 9. Per the germline V gene, CDR1 is SQVTM and CDR2 is ANQGSEA. The CDR3 loop reads CSVGFWTGPQETQYF. CDR3 nucleotide sequence: TGCAGCGTTGGGTTTTGGACAGGGCCTCAAGAGACCCAGTACTTC.

The rearrangement uses TRBV2 and TRBJ1-3; 7 bases line up with TRBD1. J lost 2 bases, V lost 4 bases, and 8 bases had no gene match. Germline V gene sequence: CDR1 SNHLY, CDR2 FYNNEI. CDR3 length: 16 amino acids. CDR3 DNA: TGTGCCAGCAGTGCTCGACAGGGTTGGGCTGGAAACACCATATATTTT. This gives the protein CASSARQGWAGNTIYF.

This clone was observed a single time. The chain uses TRBV5-8 and TRBJ1-5; a weak D match, TRBD1 (6 bases). Germline V CDR1 and CDR2: SGHTS, YDEGEE. V was trimmed by 5 bases and J by 1 base, leaving 13 bases between them. This CDR3 spans 15 amino acids. Here the CDR3 reads CASSLQGRSNQPQHF. The CDR3 DNA follows: TGTGCCAGCAGTTTACAGGGTAGGAGCAATCAGCCCCAGCATTTT.

This clone turned up a few times. The gene calls are TRBV27 and TRBJ1-1; the D gene is possibly TRBD1 (5 bases). Trimming stripped 4 bases from V and 4 bases from J, with 19 bases between. Germline V gene sequence: CDR1 MNHEY, CDR2 SMNVEV (reference sequence). The CDR3 length is 16 residues. CDR3 nucleotide sequence: TGTGCCAGCAGTTCGCCAACTCAGGGCACAGGCACTGAAGCTTTCTTT. It encodes CASSSPTQGTGTEAFF.

The chain couples TRBV7-9 to TRBJ1-1; 8 bases fit TRBD1. J gave up 3 bases and V 2 bases, and 11 bases lay outside the gene matches. This CDR3 is built from 17 residues. CDR1 and CDR2 from the germline V gene are SEHNR and FQNEAQ (reference sequence). CDR3 in DNA: TGTGCCAGCAGCTTATCGGCAGGGGGCTTTGCGGACACTGAAGCTTTCTTT. It encodes CASSLSAGGFADTEAFF. The whole variable domain, remainder taken from reference TRBV7-9 and TRBJ1-1, is DTGVSQNPRHKITKRGQNVTFRCDPISEHNRLYWYRQTLGQGPEFLTYFQNEAQLEKSRLLSDRFSAERPKGSFSTLEIQRTEQGDSAMYLCASSLSAGGFADTEAFFGQGTRLTVV.

The chain links TRBV5-4 to TRBJ2-2, with D hard to call. This CDR3 has 13 residues. Deletions cut 6 bases from V and 4 bases from J, with 10 bases between. In germline, CDR1 is SGHNT, CDR2 YYREEE (reference sequence). The CDR3 DNA follows: TGTGCCAGCAACCTCGACGGCACCGGGGAGCTGTTTTTT. It is translated as CASNLDGTGELFF. The whole variable domain, filled in from reference TRBV5-4 and TRBJ2-2, reads ETGVTQSPTHLIKTRGQQVTLRCSSQSGHNTVSWYQQALGQGPQFIFQYYREEENGRGNFPPRFSGLQFPNYSSELNVNALELDDSALYLCASNLDGTGELFFGEGSRLTVL.

This clone was detected only once. The chain uses TRBV7-7 and TRBJ2-7; TRBD1 matches 8 bases. Germline assignment: CDR1 SSHAT and CDR2 FNYEAQ (reference sequence). This CDR3 contains 13 residues. DNA of the CDR3: TGTGCTTATCGGCGACAGGGGAGGTACGAGCAGTACTTC. Its protein is CAYRRQGRYEQYF. The full variable domain, its missing parts supplied by reference TRBV7-7 and TRBJ2-7, is GAGVSQSPRYKVTKRGQDVTLRCDPISSHATLYWYQQALGQGPEFLTYFNYEAQPDKSGLPSDRFSAERPEGSISTLTIQRTEQRDSAMYRCAYRRQGRYEQYFGPGTRLTVT.

The CDR3: CASSYSRGGGDTQYF. The CDR3 DNA is TGTGCCAGCAGTTACTCGCGGGGGGGCGGAGATACGCAGTATTTT. The V gene is TRBV6-5, the J gene TRBJ2-3, with TRBD2 matching 9 bases. The trim removed 0 bases at V and 5 bases at J, leaving 3 bases unmatched. The CDR3 length is 15 residues. Germline values: CDR1 MNHEY, CDR2 SVGAGI.

The chain combines TRBV4-2 with TRBJ2-1; 8 bases match TRBD2. Trimming took 2 bases from V and 0 from J; bases not matched to a gene: 6. The CDR3 is 17 residues long. CDR1 and CDR2 (germline): LGHNA, YNFKEQ. CDR3 region: CASSQRSGGISYNEQFF. The CDR3 DNA follows: TGTGCCAGCAGCCAAAGGAGCGGGGGCATCTCCTACAATGAGCAGTTCTTC.

The chain is built from TRBV5-8 and TRBJ1-4; D might be TRBD1 (5 bases). Trimming pared 6 bases from V and 5 bases from J, leaving 23 bases between. The CDR3 consists of 17 residues. CDR1 is SGHTS and CDR2 is YDEGEE in the germline V gene. CDR3 in DNA: TGTGCCAGCACTGGCGGAGCAGGGACTGTGGAGAATGAAAAACTGTTTTTT. It encodes CASTGGAGTVENEKLFF.